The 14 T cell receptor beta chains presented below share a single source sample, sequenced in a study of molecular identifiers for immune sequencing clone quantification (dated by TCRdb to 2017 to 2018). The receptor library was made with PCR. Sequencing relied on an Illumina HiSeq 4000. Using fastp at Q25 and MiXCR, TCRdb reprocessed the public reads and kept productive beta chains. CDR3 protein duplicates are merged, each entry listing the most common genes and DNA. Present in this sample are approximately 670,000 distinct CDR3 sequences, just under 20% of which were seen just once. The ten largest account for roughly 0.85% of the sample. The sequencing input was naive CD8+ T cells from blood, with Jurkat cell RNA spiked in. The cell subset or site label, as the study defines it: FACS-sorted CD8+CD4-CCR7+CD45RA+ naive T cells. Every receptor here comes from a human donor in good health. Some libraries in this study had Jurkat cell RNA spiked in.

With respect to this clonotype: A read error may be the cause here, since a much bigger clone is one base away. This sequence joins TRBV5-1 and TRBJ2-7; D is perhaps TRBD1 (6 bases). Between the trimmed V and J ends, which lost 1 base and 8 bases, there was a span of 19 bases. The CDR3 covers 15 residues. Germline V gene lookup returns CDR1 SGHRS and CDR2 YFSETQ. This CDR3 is CASSLTRGDSDKQYF. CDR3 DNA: TGCGCCAGCAGCTTGACCAGGGGAGATTCCGACAAGCAGTACTTC.

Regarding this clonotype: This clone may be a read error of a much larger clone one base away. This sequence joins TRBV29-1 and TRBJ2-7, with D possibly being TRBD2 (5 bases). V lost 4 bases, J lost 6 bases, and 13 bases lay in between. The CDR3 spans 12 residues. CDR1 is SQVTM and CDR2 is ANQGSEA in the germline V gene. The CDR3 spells CSVVIEGSEQYF. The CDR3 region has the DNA TGCAGCGTTGTCATTGAGGGTTCCGAGCAGTACTTC.

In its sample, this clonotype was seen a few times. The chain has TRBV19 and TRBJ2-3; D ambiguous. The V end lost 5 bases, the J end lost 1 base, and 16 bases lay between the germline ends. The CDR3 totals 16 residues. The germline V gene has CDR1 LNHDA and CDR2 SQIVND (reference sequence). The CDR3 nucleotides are TGTGCCAGTAGTGGTGAGACGGTTTCTGGCACAGATACGCAGTATTTT. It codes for CASSGETVSGTDTQYF.

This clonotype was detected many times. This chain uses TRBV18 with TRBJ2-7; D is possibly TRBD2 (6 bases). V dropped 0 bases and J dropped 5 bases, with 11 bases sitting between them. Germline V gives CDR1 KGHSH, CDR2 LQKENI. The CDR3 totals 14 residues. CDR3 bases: TGTGCCAGCTCACCACCACTAGCTCCCGACGAGCAGTACTTC. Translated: CASSPPLAPDEQYF.

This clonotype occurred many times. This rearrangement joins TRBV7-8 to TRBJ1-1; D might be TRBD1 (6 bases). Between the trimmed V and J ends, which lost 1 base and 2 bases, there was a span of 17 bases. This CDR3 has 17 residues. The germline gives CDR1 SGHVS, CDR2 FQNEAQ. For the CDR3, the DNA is TGTGCCAGCAGCTTAGGGGGAGGTCACAGGGTAAACACTGAAGCTTTCTTT. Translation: CASSLGGGHRVNTEAFF. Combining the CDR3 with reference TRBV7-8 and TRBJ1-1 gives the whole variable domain GAGVSQSPRYKVAKRGQDVALRCDPISGHVSLFWYQQALGQGPEFLTYFQNEAQLDKSGLPSDRFFAERPEGSVSTLKIQRTQQEDSAVYLCASSLGGGHRVNTEAFFGQGTRLTVV.

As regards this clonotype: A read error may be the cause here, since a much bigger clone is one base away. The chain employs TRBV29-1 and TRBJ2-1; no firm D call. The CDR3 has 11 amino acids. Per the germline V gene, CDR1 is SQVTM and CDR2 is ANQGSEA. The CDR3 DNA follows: TGCAGCGCTGAAACCTACAATGAGCAGTTCTTC. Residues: CSAETYNEQFF.

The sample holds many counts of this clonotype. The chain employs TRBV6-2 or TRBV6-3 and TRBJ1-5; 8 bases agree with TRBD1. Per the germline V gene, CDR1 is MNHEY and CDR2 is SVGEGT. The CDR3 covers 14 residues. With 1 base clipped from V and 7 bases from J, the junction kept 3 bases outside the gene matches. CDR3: CASSYWTGIQPQHF. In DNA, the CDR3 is TGTGCCAGCAGTTACTGGACAGGGATCCAGCCCCAGCATTTT.

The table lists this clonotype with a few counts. The CDR3 region is CASKLGGGYYEQYF. Written as DNA, the CDR3 is TGTGCCAGCAAGCTTGGCGGCGGCTACTACGAGCAGTACTTC. The chain is built from TRBV27 and TRBJ2-7; D unclear. The CDR3 is 14 amino acids. Germline V CDR1 and CDR2: MNHEY, SMNVEV (reference sequence). The V end lost 7 bases, the J end lost 3 bases, and 16 bases lay between the germline ends.

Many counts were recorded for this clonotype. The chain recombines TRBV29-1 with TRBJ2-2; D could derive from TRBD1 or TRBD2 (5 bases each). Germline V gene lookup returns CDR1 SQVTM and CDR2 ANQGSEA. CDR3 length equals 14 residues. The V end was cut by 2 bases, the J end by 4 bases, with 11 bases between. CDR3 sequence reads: CSVEWGYGTGELFF. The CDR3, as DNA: TGCAGCGTTGAATGGGGGTACGGCACCGGGGAGCTGTTTTTT.

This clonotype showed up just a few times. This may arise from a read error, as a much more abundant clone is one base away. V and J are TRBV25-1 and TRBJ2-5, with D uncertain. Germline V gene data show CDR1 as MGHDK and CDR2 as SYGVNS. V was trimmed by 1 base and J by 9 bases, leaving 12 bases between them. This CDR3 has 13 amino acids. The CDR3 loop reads CASSESYTEAQYF. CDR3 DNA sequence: TGTGCCAGCAGTGAATCCTATACTGAGGCCCAGTACTTC.

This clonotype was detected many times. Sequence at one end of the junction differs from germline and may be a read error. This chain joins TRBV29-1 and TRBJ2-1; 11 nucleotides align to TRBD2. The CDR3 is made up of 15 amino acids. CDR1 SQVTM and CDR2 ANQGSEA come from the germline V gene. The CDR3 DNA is TGCAGCGTTGTCGATAGCGGGAGGGCCTACGATGAGCAGTTCTTC. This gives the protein CSVVDSGRAYDEQFF.

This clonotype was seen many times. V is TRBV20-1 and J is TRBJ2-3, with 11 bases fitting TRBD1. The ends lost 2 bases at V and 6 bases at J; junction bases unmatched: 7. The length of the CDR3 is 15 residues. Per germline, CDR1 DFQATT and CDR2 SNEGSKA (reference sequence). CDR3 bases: TGCAGTGCTAGATCGGACAGGGGGCTCCGGGATACGCAGTATTTT. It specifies CSARSDRGLRDTQYF.

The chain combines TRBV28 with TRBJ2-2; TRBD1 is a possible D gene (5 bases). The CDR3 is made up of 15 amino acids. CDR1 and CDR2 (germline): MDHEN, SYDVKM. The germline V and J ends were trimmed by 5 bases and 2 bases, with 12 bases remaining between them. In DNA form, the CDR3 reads TGTGCCAGCAGTCCCCAGGGTGCAAACACCGGGGAGCTGTTTTTT. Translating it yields CASSPQGANTGELFF.

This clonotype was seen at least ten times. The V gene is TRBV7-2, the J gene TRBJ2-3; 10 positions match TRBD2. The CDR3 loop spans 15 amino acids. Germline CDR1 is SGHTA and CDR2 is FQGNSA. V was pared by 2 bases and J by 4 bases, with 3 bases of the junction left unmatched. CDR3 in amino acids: CASSLTSGKADTQYF. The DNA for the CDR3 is TGTGCCAGCAGCTTAACTAGCGGGAAAGCAGATACGCAGTATTTT.